This T cell receptor beta chain emerged from a study of cytomegalovirus exposure and HLA in healthy donors. Healthy individuals who donated bone marrow served as the donors. 13 Jbeta primers and 60 Vbeta primers were used for the PCR. Clones were read by immunoSEQ multiplex PCR, and TCRdb kept only the in-frame ones, dropping some. Altogether some 110,000 clones are present, 55% to 70% being singletons, with the ten largest covering roughly 2%. To note about this clone: The antigen is unknown. A junction boundary mismatches the germline segment, possibly from a read error.

Germline V gene data show CDR1 as SNHLY and CDR2 as FYNNEI. The CDR3 consists of 12 residues. Findings and limits, study-wide: Later analysis found that TCR beta chains associated with HLA were more clonally expanded than other, equally common chains. The authors later found most CMV-associated TCR beta chains appeared HLA-restricted. There were 150 to 200 TCR beta chains listed as cytomegalovirus-associated.

The chain recombines TRBV2 with TRBJ1-2; weak D call: TRBD1 (5 bases). The specimen was PBMCs. This clonotype was sampled from a woman younger than 45 in good health and CMV-seronegative. The CDR3 loop reads CAGSDSNYGYTF. DNA of the CDR3: TGTGCCGGCAGCGACAGTAACTATGGCTACACCTTC.